A single sample gave rise to the 13 T cell receptor beta chains below, sequenced in a study of lymphopenia after photon versus proton radiotherapy. Profiling relied on immunoSEQ multiplex PCR, and the TCRdb table lists in-frame clones only, not all of them. The sample has 60,000 to 75,000 clones, 86% seen once. The sample in question was peripheral blood, obtained from a patient treated with photon-based radiotherapy. All receptors derive from a middle-aged man with gastric cancer.

The chain has TRBV5-5 and TRBJ2-7; the D gene could be TRBD1 or TRBD2 (5 bases each). CDR3 length: 15 amino acids. Germline CDR1 reads SGHKS; CDR2 reads YYEKEE (reference sequence). V dropped 4 bases and J dropped 2 bases, with 16 bases sitting between them. CDR3 coding DNA: TGTGCCAGCAGCCCCTGGATCGGGACCCCCTACGAGCAGTACTTC. Amino acid sequence: CASSPWIGTPYEQYF.

V gene TRBV5-1 combines with J gene TRBJ2-1, with D uncertain. The CDR3 extends over 14 amino acids. Germline assignment: CDR1 SGHRS and CDR2 YFSETQ. Deletions cut 0 bases from V and 2 bases from J, with 6 bases between. The CDR3 DNA sequence: TGCGCCAGCAGCTTGGAGGGCCCCTACAATGAGCAGTTCTTC. Its protein product is CASSLEGPYNEQFF.

This rearrangement joins TRBV7-6 to TRBJ2-1; tentatively, D is TRBD1 (6 bases). Germline V lookup: CDR1 SGHVS, CDR2 FNYEAQ. V dropped 5 bases and J dropped 4 bases, with 15 bases sitting between them. The CDR3 is 15 residues long. The CDR3 region is CASSLHRVGYNEQFF. CDR3 nucleotide sequence: TGTGCCAGCAGCCTACACAGGGTGGGATACAATGAGCAGTTCTTC. The full variable domain, in which reference TRBV7-6 and TRBJ2-1 provide the parts outside the CDR3, is GAGVSQSPRYKVTKRGQDVALRCDPISGHVSLYWYRQALGQGPEFLTYFNYEAQQDKSGLPNDRFSAERPEGSISTLTIQRTEQRDSAMYRCASSLHRVGYNEQFFGPGTRLTVL.

The chain carries TRBV5-1 and TRBJ1-2; TRBD1 matches 7 bases. Germline V lookup: CDR1 SGHRS, CDR2 YFSETQ. The V segment lost 3 bases and the J segment 4 bases; nucleotides outside the gene matches: 6. The CDR3 totals 14 residues. CDR3 sequence: CASSSDRDSYGYTF. The CDR3 nucleotides are TGCGCCAGCAGCTCTGACAGGGATTCCTATGGCTACACCTTC.

The chain recombines TRBV20-1 with TRBJ1-2, with D possibly TRBD1 on 5 matching bases. CDR3 length: 11 residues. V was clipped by 5 bases and J by 5 bases, with 9 bases between them. The germline CDR1 and CDR2 sequences are DFQATT and SNEGSKA (reference sequence). In DNA form, the CDR3 reads TGCAGTGCTGACGGGGGTTATGGCTACACCTTC. Its translation: CSADGGYGYTF.

V and J are TRBV4-3 and TRBJ2-4, with 8 bases lining up with TRBD1. The CDR3 is made up of 16 amino acids. Germline assignment: CDR1 LGHNA and CDR2 YSLEER. V lost 5 bases to trimming and J lost 9 bases; unmatched junction nucleotides: 15. The CDR3 is CASSVRLGQGGGIQYF. DNA of the CDR3: TGCGCCAGCAGCGTACGCCTAGGACAGGGTGGGGGCATTCAGTACTTC.

J is TRBJ2-3 and V is TRBV6-6; D possibly corresponds to TRBD2 (6 bases). The V gene's germline CDR1 is MNHNY and CDR2 SVGAGI (reference sequence). The CDR3 has 16 residues. Deletions cut 2 bases from V and 5 bases from J, with 17 bases between. CDR3 residues: CASSYPRDLSQDTQYF. The DNA of the CDR3 is TGTGCCAGCAGTTACCCCCGGGACTTATCACAAGATACGCAGTATTTT.

The gene calls are TRBV7-9 and TRBJ2-4; tentative D call: TRBD2 (7 bases). Germline lookup yields CDR1 SEHNR and CDR2 FQNEAQ (reference sequence). Trimming stripped 4 bases from V and 4 bases from J, with 23 bases between. The length of the CDR3 is 18 residues. CDR3: CASSSQPLLGGGKNIQYF. CDR3 sequence (DNA): TGTGCCAGCAGCTCCCAGCCCCTATTGGGAGGGGGTAAAAACATTCAGTACTTC.

Written as DNA, the CDR3 is TGTGCCAGCAGTGAAATCCCTATGGGAAACACCATATATTTT. It yields the protein CASSEIPMGNTIYF. This sequence joins TRBV6-1 and TRBJ1-3; D not resolved. CDR1 is MNHNS, CDR2 SASEGT, per germline. This CDR3 comprises 14 residues. With 2 bases removed from V and 4 bases from J, the gap between germline ends came to 9 bases.

V is TRBV19 and J is TRBJ1-3, with 8 nucleotides matching TRBD1. The germline gives CDR1 LNHDA, CDR2 SQIVND (reference sequence). This CDR3 region has 14 residues. V shed 7 bases, J shed 4 bases, and the junction held 6 bases outside the gene matches. The CDR3 DNA is TGTGCCAGTACTGGGACAGGTAAAGGAAACACCATATATTTT. Translation: CASTGTGKGNTIYF.

The rearrangement uses TRBV25-1 and TRBJ1-4; D is unclear. Per germline, CDR1 MGHDK and CDR2 SYGVNS. The CDR3 runs to 11 residues. V was clipped by 6 bases and J by 13 bases, with 12 bases between them. The CDR3 region has the DNA TGTGCCAGCAGGCAATACGAGGGACTGTTTTTT. Its protein product is CASRQYEGLFF.

This clone was detected only a few times. The chain couples TRBV7-3 to TRBJ1-6, with D tentatively TRBD1 (5 bases). Germline V gene lookup returns CDR1 SGHTA and CDR2 FQGTGA. The V end lost 2 bases, the J end lost 10 bases, and 9 bases lay between the germline ends. CDR3 size: 13 residues. The CDR3 region has the DNA TGTGCCAGCAGCTTACAAGGGGACTCACCCCTCCACTTT. It codes for CASSLQGDSPLHF.

The V call is TRBV7-9, the J call TRBJ1-1; 7 nucleotides agree with TRBD1. Trimming at V came to 1 base and at J to 11 bases, leaving 7 bases not matched to a gene. Germline values: CDR1 SEHNR, CDR2 FQNEAQ (reference sequence). The CDR3 spans 13 residues. The CDR3 loop is CASSLEGTGVAFF. CDR3 nucleotide sequence: TGTGCCAGCAGCTTAGAAGGTACAGGGGTGGCTTTCTTT. The full variable domain, in which reference TRBV7-9 and TRBJ1-1 provide the parts outside the CDR3, is DTGVSQNPRHKITKRGQNVTFRCDPISEHNRLYWYRQTLGQGPEFLTYFQNEAQLEKSRLLSDRFSAERPKGSFSTLEIQRTEQGDSAMYLCASSLEGTGVAFFGQGTRLTVV.